Presented here are 15 T cell receptor beta chains from one specimen sequenced in a study of cytomegalovirus exposure and HLA in healthy donors. The PCR made use of 60 Vbeta and 13 Jbeta primers. Profiled with immunoSEQ multiplex PCR; TCRdb holds only in-frame clones, not every one. The table records some 160,000 clones, roughly two thirds of them present only once. Specimen: PBMCs. Source of these receptors: a young woman in good health and CMV-seropositive.

This rearrangement joins TRBV21-1 to TRBJ2-3; the tabulated D call, TRBD2, remains unverified against the DNA. TRBV21-1 is flagged as a pseudogene. The length of the CDR3 is 15 residues. The CDR3, as DNA: TGTGCCAGCAGCAAAAACGGGGGGGGCACAGATACGCAGTATTTT. Amino acid sequence: CASSKNGGGTDTQYF.

The table lists this clone with a few counts. The genes are TRBV7-2 and TRBJ2-7; 10 bases are shared with TRBD1. This CDR3 is 15 amino acids long. Germline V lookup: CDR1 SGHTA, CDR2 FQGNSA. With 5 bases clipped from V and 6 bases from J, the junction kept 10 bases outside the gene matches. CDR3 bases: TGTGCCAGCAGCACGACAGACAGGGGGCTAGGCGAGCAGTACTTC. It translates to CASSTTDRGLGEQYF.

This rearrangement joins TRBV7-2 to TRBJ2-5; D not resolved. The end of the DNA aligns better with TRBJ2-7, so the J call may be wrong. The CDR3 consists of 14 residues. In germline, CDR1 is SGHTA, CDR2 FQGNSA. Written as DNA, the CDR3 is TGTGCCAGCAGCTTAGGACATACAACCTACGAGCAGTACTTC. Translating gives CASSLGHTTYEQYF.

The rearrangement links TRBV6-6 to TRBJ2-5; TRBD1 agrees at 8 bases. CDR1 and CDR2 (germline): MNHNY, SVGAGI (reference sequence). The CDR3 runs 13 residues. Trimming at V came to 6 bases and at J to 5 bases, leaving 5 bases not matched to a gene. In DNA, the CDR3 is TGTGCCAGCAGGGACAGGGCGTGGGAGACCCAGTACTTC. Translating it yields CASRDRAWETQYF.

The V and J genes are TRBV7-9 and TRBJ2-2, with 7 bases lining up with TRBD1. The CDR3 extends over 13 amino acids. In germline, CDR1 is SEHNR, CDR2 FQNEAQ (reference sequence). V lost 11 bases to trimming and J lost 7 bases; unmatched junction nucleotides: 10. The CDR3 sequence: CARKKGADGELFF. In DNA, the CDR3 is TGTGCCCGAAAGAAGGGGGCCGACGGGGAGCTGTTTTTT. Complete variable domain (other parts from reference TRBV7-9 and TRBJ2-2): DTGVSQNPRHKITKRGQNVTFRCDPISEHNRLYWYRQTLGQGPEFLTYFQNEAQLEKSRLLSDRFSAERPKGSFSTLEIQRTEQGDSAMYLCARKKGADGELFFGEGSRLTVL.

This chain joins TRBV7-9 and TRBJ1-4; the D is unclear. CDR1 and CDR2 from the germline V gene are SEHNR and FQNEAQ (reference sequence). This CDR3 contains 18 residues. Trimming took 4 bases from V and 0 from J, leaving 18 bases between them. The CDR3 sequence: CASSYLAPFGATNEKLFF. In nucleotides, the CDR3 is TGTGCCAGCAGCTACCTCGCGCCCTTTGGAGCAACTAATGAAAAACTGTTTTTT.

As regards this clone: This specimen includes other DNA sequences encoding the same CDR3. The rearrangement uses TRBV11-2 and TRBJ2-7, with TRBD2 matching over 8 bases. The CDR3 has 17 amino acids. CDR1 is SGHAT, CDR2 FQNNGV, per germline. The junction had 18 bases not matched to a gene; V was cut back by 7 bases and J by 4 bases. The CDR3 sequence is CASTSGGGRQRGYEQYF. Here the CDR3 DNA reads TGTGCCAGCACCTCAGGAGGGGGGCGGCAGCGGGGGTACGAGCAGTACTTC.

V usage is TRBV5-1 and J usage is TRBJ1-1, with 7 nucleotides matching TRBD1. Trimming removed 2 bases from V and 8 bases from J; junction bases left unmatched: 3. This CDR3 spans 12 amino acids. Germline V gene lookup returns CDR1 SGHRS and CDR2 YFSETQ. The CDR3 is CASSFEGGEAFF. In nucleotides, the CDR3 is TGCGCCAGCAGCTTTGAAGGGGGCGAAGCTTTCTTT.

The genes are TRBV7-6 and TRBJ1-2; 7 bases match TRBD1. The CDR3 has 13 amino acids. The V gene end was trimmed by 8 bases and the J gene end by 4 bases; junction bases not matched to a gene: 7. Looked up from germline, CDR1 is SGHVS and CDR2 is FNYEAQ. Here the CDR3 reads CASGQEGPYGYTF. The CDR3 bases are TGTGCCAGCGGACAGGAAGGGCCCTATGGCTACACCTTC.

The rearrangement joins TRBV7-9 to TRBJ1-2; 7 nucleotides align to TRBD1. Trimming at V came to 4 bases and at J to 4 bases, leaving 9 bases not matched to a gene. The germline V gene encodes CDR1 SEHNR and CDR2 FQNEAQ (reference sequence). The CDR3 is made up of 15 amino acids. This chain's CDR3 is CASSSPTGTIYGYTF. The CDR3 DNA reads TGTGCCAGCAGCTCCCCGACAGGGACCATCTATGGCTACACCTTC. The full variable domain, its missing parts supplied by reference TRBV7-9 and TRBJ1-2, is DTGVSQNPRHKITKRGQNVTFRCDPISEHNRLYWYRQTLGQGPEFLTYFQNEAQLEKSRLLSDRFSAERPKGSFSTLEIQRTEQGDSAMYLCASSSPTGTIYGYTFGSGTRLTVV.

V usage is TRBV18 and J usage is TRBJ1-1; D is unresolved. V was shortened by 2 bases and J by 3 bases, with 7 bases between the two germline ends. CDR3 length: 13 residues. From germline, CDR1 is KGHSH and CDR2 LQKENI. The CDR3 coding sequence is TGTGCCAGCTCACCAGGGAGATACACTGAAGCTTTCTTT. Protein: CASSPGRYTEAFF.

The chain joins TRBV30 to TRBJ2-5; 12 bases line up with TRBD2. The V gene end was trimmed by 0 bases and the J gene end by 3 bases; junction bases not matched to a gene: 5. Germline values: CDR1 GTSNPN, CDR2 SVGIG (reference sequence). The length of the CDR3 is 16 residues. The DNA for the CDR3 is TGTGCCTGGAGTGTACTAGCGGGGGGCATTAAAGAGACCCAGTACTTC. Protein: CAWSVLAGGIKETQYF.

This clone has just a few counts. This chain links TRBV2 with TRBJ2-5; a possible D gene is TRBD2 (6 bases). Germline V CDR1 and CDR2: SNHLY, FYNNEI. The CDR3 loop spans 12 amino acids. Deletions cut 8 bases from V and 5 bases from J, with 12 bases between. The CDR3: CASSPRGETQYF. The CDR3 DNA follows: TGTGCCAGCTCCCCGCGGGGTGAGACCCAGTACTTC.

This clone was observed a handful of times. Other DNA sequences in this sample translate to the same CDR3. V is TRBV5-1 and J is TRBJ1-1, with a weak D call TRBD1 (6 bases). Germline V CDR1 and CDR2: SGHRS, YFSETQ. This CDR3 spans 13 amino acids. V lost 3 bases and J lost 1, with 7 bases in between. CDR3 loop: CASSSTGNTEAFF. The CDR3 DNA sequence: TGCGCCAGCAGCTCGACAGGGAACACTGAAGCTTTCTTT.

This chain connects TRBV5-1 to TRBJ2-1; 9 nucleotides line up with TRBD2. This CDR3 is built from 17 residues. From germline, CDR1 is SGHRS and CDR2 YFSETQ. With 0 bases clipped from V and 7 bases from J, the junction kept 11 bases outside the gene matches. The CDR3 bases are TGCGCCAGCAGCTTGGTCGGGACTAGCTTATCCCCGAATGAGCAGTTCTTC. This encodes CASSLVGTSLSPNEQFF.